The 26 T cell receptor beta chains below come from one sample, sequenced in a study of CD8 T cells in Susac syndrome. With random hexamers, 0.5 to 1 ug RNA was reverse transcribed. TCRdb redid the calling of the immunoSEQ multiplex PCR reads with MiXCR, one entry per CDR3 protein. The sample has approximately 180,000 distinct CDR3 sequences; around 93% are singletons. The sample consisted of CD4+ T cells from PBMCs. These receptors all come from a human donor with multiple sclerosis.

This chain connects TRBV29-1 to TRBJ2-7, with 8 bases aligning to TRBD1. The CDR3 has 15 residues. The V segment lost 3 bases and the J segment 2 bases; nucleotides outside the gene matches: 9. The germline gives CDR1 SQVTM, CDR2 ANQGSEA. CDR3 protein: CSVDSGTGMPYEQYF. CDR3 bases: TGCAGCGTTGACTCTGGGACAGGAATGCCCTACGAGCAGTACTTC.

CDR3 region: CASSPSVVAGGWGTGELFF. The CDR3 bases are TGCGCCAGCAGCCCCTCAGTGGTAGCGGGGGGTTGGGGCACCGGGGAGCTGTTTTTT. V and J are TRBV4-1 and TRBJ2-2; TRBD2 matches at 10 bases. The J segment lost 4 bases and the V segment lost 4 bases, leaving 15 bases of the junction unmatched. This CDR3 contains 19 residues. The V gene's germline CDR1 is MGHRA and CDR2 YSYEKL.

This CDR3 reads CASSTRQGSYGYTF. DNA for the CDR3: TGTGCCAGCAGTACACGACAGGGAAGCTATGGCTACACCTTC. The chain joins TRBV28 to TRBJ1-2, with 7 bases identical to TRBD1. Germline loops: CDR1 MDHEN, CDR2 SYDVKM. The CDR3 sequence is 14 residues long. After removal of 5 bases from V and 4 bases from J, the junction contained 7 bases not matched to a gene.

The chain is built from TRBV7-8 and TRBJ2-5; D gene unclear. V dropped 8 bases and J dropped 5 bases, with 9 bases sitting between them. This CDR3 spans 11 amino acids. Germline CDR1 and CDR2: SGHVS and FQNEAQ. The chain's CDR3 is CASGPRETQYF. The CDR3 coding sequence is TGTGCCAGCGGACCTCGGGAGACCCAGTACTTC.

The genes are TRBV4-2 and TRBJ2-1, with D tentatively TRBD2 (7 bases). The germline V gene encodes CDR1 LGHNA and CDR2 YNFKEQ. Trimming took 4 bases from V and 8 from J, leaving 18 bases between them. There are 15 residues in the CDR3. The CDR3, as DNA: TGTGCCAGCAGCCCCACCGGGGGGCGCGGAGATGAGCAGTTCTTC. This gives the protein CASSPTGGRGDEQFF.

Here the CDR3 DNA reads TGTGCCAGCAGCCGGACAGGGGAGCCCTCCTACAATGAGCAGTTCTTC. Its protein is CASSRTGEPSYNEQFF. The gene calls are TRBV6-1 and TRBJ2-1; TRBD1 matches at 9 bases. V was pared by 6 bases and J by 0 bases, with 6 bases of the junction left unmatched. The germline gives CDR1 MNHNS, CDR2 SASEGT. The CDR3 runs to 16 residues.

This chain joins TRBV6-5 and TRBJ2-7; D not certain. Between the trimmed V and J ends, which lost 0 bases and 4 bases, there was a span of 13 bases. The CDR3 runs to 15 residues. Germline V CDR1 and CDR2: MNHEY, SVGAGI. The CDR3 nucleotides are TGTGCCAGCAGTTACTCGATTGTGGCCGAATACGAGCAGTACTTC. This encodes CASSYSIVAEYEQYF.

This sequence joins TRBV5-4 and TRBJ2-2; D is perhaps TRBD2 (6 bases). The length of the CDR3 is 15 residues. Germline CDR1 is SGHNT and CDR2 is YYREEE (reference sequence). V lost 4 bases and J lost 9, with 19 bases in between. CDR3 DNA sequence: TGTGCCAGCAGCCCCCCGGGAGCCCCAGGGCGGGAGCTGTTTTTT. This sequence encodes CASSPPGAPGRELFF. Full variable domain (outside the CDR3, taken from reference TRBV5-4 and TRBJ2-2): ETGVTQSPTHLIKTRGQQVTLRCSSQSGHNTVSWYQQALGQGPQFIFQYYREEENGRGNFPPRFSGLQFPNYSSELNVNALELDDSALYLCASSPPGAPGRELFFGEGSRLTVL.

The rearrangement uses TRBV20-1 and TRBJ2-3; D may be TRBD2 (5 bases). The CDR3 is 14 residues long. The V end was cut by 6 bases, the J end by 8 bases, with 21 bases between. Germline-derived CDR1 and CDR2 are DFQATT and SNEGSKA (reference sequence). The CDR3 sequence is CSARAELVTGTQYF. The CDR3, as DNA: TGCAGTGCGAGGGCGGAACTAGTTACGGGTACGCAGTATTTT.

The chain is built from TRBV5-1 and TRBJ1-2; D not resolved. With 5 bases removed from V and 6 bases from J, the gap between germline ends came to 14 bases. CDR1 and CDR2 (germline): SGHRS, YFSETQ. CDR3 size: 13 residues. The CDR3 DNA is TGCGCCAGCAGAGAGCAGGCTGATGATGGCTACACCTTC. Protein: CASREQADDGYTF.

The chain has TRBV30 and TRBJ1-1; 10 bases are a match to TRBD1. V lost 3 bases to trimming and J lost 4 bases; unmatched junction nucleotides: 5. This CDR3 is 14 amino acids long. Germline CDR1 and CDR2: GTSNPN and SVGIG (reference sequence). CDR3 sequence reads: CAWRPGQGTTEAFF. DNA of the CDR3: TGTGCCTGGAGGCCGGGACAGGGGACCACTGAAGCTTTCTTT.

This clonotype appeared once. This sequence joins TRBV20-1 and TRBJ1-1; no definite D call. This CDR3 comprises 12 residues. Trimming pared 2 bases from V and 5 bases from J, leaving 9 bases between. The germline V gene has CDR1 DFQATT and CDR2 SNEGSKA (reference sequence). The CDR3 DNA reads as TGCAGTGCTAGAATGGGCCGGACTGAAGCTTTCTTT. It specifies CSARMGRTEAFF.

This clonotype was seen just once. This sequence joins TRBV3-1 and TRBJ1-2; D is unresolved. The CDR3 consists of 14 residues. Deletions cut 3 bases from V and 1 base from J, with 9 bases between. Germline CDR1 LGHDT, CDR2 YNNKEL (reference sequence). In DNA, the CDR3 is TGTGCCAGCAGCCAGAGGGAGGGTAACTATGGCTACACCTTC. Amino acids: CASSQREGNYGYTF.

The chain joins TRBV20-1 to TRBJ2-5; 9 bases agree with TRBD1. The CDR3 extends over 14 amino acids. After removal of 4 bases from V and 3 bases from J, the junction contained 6 bases not matched to a gene. Per germline, CDR1 DFQATT and CDR2 SNEGSKA (reference sequence). The CDR3 nucleotides are TGCAGTGCTAAGGGACGGACAGGGGAAGAGACCCAGTACTTC. Its protein product is CSAKGRTGEETQYF.

The chain carries TRBV21-1 and TRBJ2-7; no check of the table's D call, TRBD1, against the DNA was made. TRBV21-1 is a known pseudogene. CDR3 length: 16 residues. CDR3 in amino acids: CASSRTGQKIAYEQYF. In DNA form, the CDR3 reads TGTGCCAGCAGCCGCACTGGACAGAAAATAGCCTACGAGCAGTACTTC.

The chain is built from TRBV7-2 and TRBJ2-1; tentatively, D is TRBD1 (6 bases). This CDR3 is 13 amino acids long. V was clipped by 5 bases and J by 10 bases, with 15 bases between them. Looked up from germline, CDR1 is SGHTA and CDR2 is FQGNSA. DNA for the CDR3: TGTGCCAGCAGCATAACAGGGCCGGGCGAGCAGTTCTTC. Protein product: CASSITGPGEQFF.

This sequence joins TRBV5-8 and TRBJ2-3; 7 nucleotides match TRBD1. With 3 bases clipped from V and 2 bases from J, the junction kept 12 bases outside the gene matches. The CDR3 contains 17 residues. Germline CDR1 reads SGHTS; CDR2 reads YDEGEE. This chain's CDR3 is CASSSLEGAKYTDTQYF. In DNA form, the CDR3 reads TGTGCCAGCAGCTCCCTCGAGGGGGCCAAATACACAGATACGCAGTATTTT. The full variable domain, rest sourced from reference TRBV5-8 and TRBJ2-3, is EAGVTQSPTHLIKTRGQQATLRCSPISGHTSVYWYQQALGLGLQFLLWYDEGEERNRGNFPPRFSGRQFPNYSSELNVNALELEDSALYLCASSSLEGAKYTDTQYFGPGTRLTVL.

This sequence joins TRBV11-2 and TRBJ2-7, with TRBD1 matching over 8 bases. The CDR3 runs to 16 residues. The trim removed 1 base at V and 4 bases at J, leaving 9 bases unmatched. Germline lookup yields CDR1 SGHAT and CDR2 FQNNGV. This CDR3 reads CASSLARGRERYEQYF. The CDR3 DNA follows: TGTGCCAGCAGCTTAGCCAGGGGGCGTGAAAGGTACGAGCAGTACTTC.

The gene calls are TRBV2 and TRBJ1-3, with D maybe TRBD1 (5 bases). V was clipped by 11 bases and J by 0 bases, with 20 bases between them. The length of the CDR3 is 16 residues. Germline CDR1 is SNHLY and CDR2 is FYNNEI. In nucleotides, the CDR3 is TGTGCCCGAGCGGGAGTAGCGGACAACTCTGGAAACACCATATATTTT. This encodes CARAGVADNSGNTIYF.

The chain joins TRBV12-3 or TRBV12-4 to TRBJ1-5; D is ambiguous. CDR3 length: 13 amino acids. The V and J ends lost 3 bases and 5 bases respectively, with 8 bases between them. In nucleotides, the CDR3 is TGTGCCAGCAGTTTGAGGGATTATCAGCCCCAGCATTTT. Protein sequence: CASSLRDYQPQHF.

This chain links TRBV11-2 with TRBJ2-3; 10 bases agree with TRBD2. The CDR3 is 16 amino acids. J gave up 6 bases and V 2 bases, and 8 bases lay outside the gene matches. Germline CDR1 SGHAT, CDR2 FQNNGV. Here the CDR3 reads CASSLYGTSAADTQYF. The CDR3, as DNA: TGTGCCAGCAGCTTATATGGGACTAGCGCGGCCGATACGCAGTATTTT.

The genes are TRBV20-1 and TRBJ2-3; 9 bases fit TRBD2. Germline V gives CDR1 DFQATT, CDR2 SNEGSKA (reference sequence). J lost 2 bases, V lost 3 bases, and 3 bases had no gene match. CDR3 length equals 14 residues. The CDR3 here is CSARASGITDTQYF. The CDR3 nucleotides are TGCAGTGCTAGGGCTAGCGGGATCACAGATACGCAGTATTTT.

The CDR3 protein is CSARAPDRGSYEQYF. CDR3 DNA: TGCAGTGCTAGAGCTCCTGACAGGGGCTCCTACGAGCAGTACTTC. The chain carries TRBV20-1 and TRBJ2-7, with 8 bases fitting TRBD1. The V segment lost 1 base and the J segment 0 bases; nucleotides outside the gene matches: 5. From germline, CDR1 is DFQATT and CDR2 SNEGSKA (reference sequence). This CDR3 comprises 15 residues.

The chain carries TRBV2 and TRBJ2-2, with unresolved D. This CDR3 is 14 amino acids long. Trimming cost V 7 bases and J 4 bases, with 13 bases left between them. From germline, CDR1 is SNHLY and CDR2 FYNNEI. CDR3 sequence reads: CASTGFSGTGELFF. CDR3 bases: TGTGCCAGCACCGGTTTTTCGGGCACCGGGGAGCTGTTTTTT.

This clonotype has a handful of counts. The rearrangement joins TRBV20-1 to TRBJ1-1; D not resolved. V lost 3 bases, J lost 3 bases, and 14 bases lay in between. This CDR3 comprises 14 residues. Germline V CDR1 and CDR2: DFQATT, SNEGSKA (reference sequence). The DNA of the CDR3 is TGCAGTGCTAGTGGGTTGGCGCCGGACACTGAAGCTTTCTTT. It specifies CSASGLAPDTEAFF.

This chain uses TRBV18 with TRBJ2-1; tentative D call: TRBD1 (6 bases). V was cut by 2 bases and J by 0 bases, with 11 bases left in between. CDR1 KGHSH and CDR2 LQKENI come from the germline V gene. This CDR3 is built from 16 residues. The CDR3, as DNA: TGTGCCAGCTCACCATCAGGGGCGAGCTCCTACAATGAGCAGTTCTTC. This sequence encodes CASSPSGASSYNEQFF.